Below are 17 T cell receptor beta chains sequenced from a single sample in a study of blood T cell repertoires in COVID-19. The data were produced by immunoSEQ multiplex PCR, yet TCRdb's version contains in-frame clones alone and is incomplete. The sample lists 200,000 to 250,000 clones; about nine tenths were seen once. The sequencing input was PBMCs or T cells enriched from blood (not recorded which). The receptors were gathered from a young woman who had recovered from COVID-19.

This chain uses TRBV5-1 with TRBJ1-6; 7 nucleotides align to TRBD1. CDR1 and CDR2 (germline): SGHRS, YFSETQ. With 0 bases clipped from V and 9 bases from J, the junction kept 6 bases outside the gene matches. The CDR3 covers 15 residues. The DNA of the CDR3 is TGCGCCAGCAGCTTGGGGGGACAGATATTTTCACCCCTCCACTTT. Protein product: CASSLGGQIFSPLHF.

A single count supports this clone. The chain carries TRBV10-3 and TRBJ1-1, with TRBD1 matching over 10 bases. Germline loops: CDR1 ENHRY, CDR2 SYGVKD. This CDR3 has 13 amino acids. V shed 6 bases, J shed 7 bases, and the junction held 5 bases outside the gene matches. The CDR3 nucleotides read TGTGCCATCAGGTCGACAGGGGGCAATGAAGCTTTCTTT. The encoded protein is CAIRSTGGNEAFF.

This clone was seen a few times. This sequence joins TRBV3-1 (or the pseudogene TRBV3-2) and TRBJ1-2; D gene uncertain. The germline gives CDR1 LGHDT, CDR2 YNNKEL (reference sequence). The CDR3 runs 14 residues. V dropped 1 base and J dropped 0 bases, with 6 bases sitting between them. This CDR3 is CASSQARSNYGYTF. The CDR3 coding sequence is TGTGCCAGCAGCCAAGCTCGGTCTAACTATGGCTACACCTTC.

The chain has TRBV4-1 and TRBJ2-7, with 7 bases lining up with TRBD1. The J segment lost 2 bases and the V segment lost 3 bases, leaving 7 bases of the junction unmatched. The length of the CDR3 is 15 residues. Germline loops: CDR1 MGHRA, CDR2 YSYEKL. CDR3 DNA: TGCGCCAGCAGCCAGTTTGGACAGGAAGCCTACGAGCAGTACTTC. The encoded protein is CASSQFGQEAYEQYF.

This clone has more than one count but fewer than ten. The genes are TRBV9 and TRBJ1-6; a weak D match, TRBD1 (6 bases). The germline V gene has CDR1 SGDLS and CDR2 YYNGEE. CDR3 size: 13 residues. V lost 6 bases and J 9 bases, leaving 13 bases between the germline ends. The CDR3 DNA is TGTGCCAGCACCGACCAGGACAGTTCACCCCTCCACTTT. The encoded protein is CASTDQDSSPLHF.

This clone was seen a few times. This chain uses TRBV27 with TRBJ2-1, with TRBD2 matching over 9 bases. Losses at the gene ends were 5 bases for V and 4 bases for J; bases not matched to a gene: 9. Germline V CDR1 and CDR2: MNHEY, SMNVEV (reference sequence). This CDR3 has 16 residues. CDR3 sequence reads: CASSGLAGVGYNEQFF. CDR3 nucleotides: TGTGCCAGCAGTGGATTAGCGGGAGTTGGTTACAATGAGCAGTTCTTC.

As DNA, the CDR3 is TGTGCCAGCAGCCTCAAAGCGGACAGCCAGAATGAAAAACTGTTTTTT. Translating it yields CASSLKADSQNEKLFF. J is TRBJ1-4 and V is TRBV4-2; a weak D match, TRBD1 (6 bases). V lost 4 bases and J 5 bases, leaving 17 bases between the germline ends. Germline CDR1 reads LGHNA; CDR2 reads YNFKEQ. This CDR3 contains 16 residues.

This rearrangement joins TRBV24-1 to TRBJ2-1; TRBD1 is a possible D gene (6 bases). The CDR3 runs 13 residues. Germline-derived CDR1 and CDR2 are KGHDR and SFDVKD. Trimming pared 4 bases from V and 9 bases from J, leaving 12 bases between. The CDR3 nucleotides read TGTGCCACCAGTGAACAGGGTGGCTCTGAGCAGTTCTTC. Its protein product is CATSEQGGSEQFF.

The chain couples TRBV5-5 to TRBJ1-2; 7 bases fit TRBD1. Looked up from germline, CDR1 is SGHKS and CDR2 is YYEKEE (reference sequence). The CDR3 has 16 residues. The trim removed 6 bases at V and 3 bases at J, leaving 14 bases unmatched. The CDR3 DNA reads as TGTGCCAGCACCATCCAAGGGGGCAGCCGGGACTATGGCTACACCTTC. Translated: CASTIQGGSRDYGYTF.

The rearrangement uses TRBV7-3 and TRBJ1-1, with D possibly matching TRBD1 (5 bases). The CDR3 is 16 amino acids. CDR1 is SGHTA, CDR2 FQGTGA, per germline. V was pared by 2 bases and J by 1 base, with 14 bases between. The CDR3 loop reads CASSLWGVSTNTEAFF. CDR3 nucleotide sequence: TGTGCCAGCAGCTTATGGGGGGTTTCAACGAACACTGAAGCTTTCTTT.

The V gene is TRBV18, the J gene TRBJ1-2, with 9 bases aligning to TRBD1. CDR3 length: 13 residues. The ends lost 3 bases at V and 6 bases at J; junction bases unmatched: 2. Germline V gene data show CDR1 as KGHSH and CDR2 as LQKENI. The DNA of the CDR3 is TGTGCCAGCTCACCGGACAGGGGACATGGCTACACCTTC. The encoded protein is CASSPDRGHGYTF.

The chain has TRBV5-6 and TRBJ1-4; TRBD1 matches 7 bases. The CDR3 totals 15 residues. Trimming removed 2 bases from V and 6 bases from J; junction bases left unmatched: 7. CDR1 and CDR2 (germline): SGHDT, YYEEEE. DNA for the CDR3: TGTGCCAGCAGCTTTCGGGACAGACCTTATGAAAAACTGTTTTTT. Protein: CASSFRDRPYEKLFF.

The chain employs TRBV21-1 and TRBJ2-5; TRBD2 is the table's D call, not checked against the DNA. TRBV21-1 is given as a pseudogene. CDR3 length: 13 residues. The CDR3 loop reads CASIGGDQETQYF. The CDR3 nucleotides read TGTGCCAGCATCGGCGGGGACCAAGAGACCCAGTACTTC.

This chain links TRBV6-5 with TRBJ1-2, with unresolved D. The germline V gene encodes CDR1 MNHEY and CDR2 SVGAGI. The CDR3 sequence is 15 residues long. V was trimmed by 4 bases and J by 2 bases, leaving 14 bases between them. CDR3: CASSLSRLVNYGYTF. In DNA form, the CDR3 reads TGTGCCAGCAGTTTGTCTCGGTTGGTGAACTATGGCTACACCTTC.

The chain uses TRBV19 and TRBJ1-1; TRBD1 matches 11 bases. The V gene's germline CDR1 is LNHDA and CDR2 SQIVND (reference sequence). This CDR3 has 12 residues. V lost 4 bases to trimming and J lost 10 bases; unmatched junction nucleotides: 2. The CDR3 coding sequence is TGTGCCAGTAGTAATGGACAGGGGGCAGCTTTCTTT. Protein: CASSNGQGAAFF.

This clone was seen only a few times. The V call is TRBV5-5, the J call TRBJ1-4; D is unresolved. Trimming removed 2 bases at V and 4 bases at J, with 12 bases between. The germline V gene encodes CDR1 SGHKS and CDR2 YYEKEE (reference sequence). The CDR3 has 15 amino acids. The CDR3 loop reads CASSLEGTYNEKLFF. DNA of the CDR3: TGTGCCAGCAGCTTAGAGGGCACTTATAATGAAAAACTGTTTTTT.

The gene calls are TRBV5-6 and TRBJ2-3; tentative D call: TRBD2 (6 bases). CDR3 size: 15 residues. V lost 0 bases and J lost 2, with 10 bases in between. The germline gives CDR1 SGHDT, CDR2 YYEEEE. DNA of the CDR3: TGTGCCAGCAGCTTGGCGGGGGACCACACAGATACGCAGTATTTT. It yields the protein CASSLAGDHTDTQYF.